This T cell receptor beta chain was documented in a study of CD8+ T cells in alopecia areata. Overall study context: Twice daily, treated patients received 5 to 10 mg of oral tofacitinib.

RNA, once extracted, was reverse transcribed into cDNA for use as the sequencing template. Method: immunoSEQ multiplex PCR; TCRdb's copy keeps in-frame clones and lacks some. The sample holds about 160,000 clones, 55% to 75% seen once. This clone is a singleton in its sample. V was clipped by 6 bases and J by 2 bases, with 20 bases between them. CDR3 length equals 16 residues. Germline CDR1 reads SQVTM; CDR2 reads ANQGSEA. The treatment denotes: oral pan-JAK inhibitor, 5-10 mg twice daily. The material was CD4+ T cells sorted from blood, obtained at week 4, from a patient treated with tofacitinib. The rearrangement links TRBV29-1 to TRBJ2-1; D perhaps matches TRBD2 (5 bases). The receptor was isolated from a human donor with alopecia areata. The CDR3 DNA is TGCAGCGTACGGCCCCTAGCTAGGAGCCCCTACAATGAGCAGTTCTTC. Translation gives CSVRPLARSPYNEQFF.